This T cell receptor (beta chain) was sequenced in a study of CD4 T cells in relation to SARS-CoV-2 and coronaviruses. About the research overall: After roughly eleven days of antigen culture, PBMC TCR beta CDR3s were sequenced.

Germline values: CDR1 LNHNV, CDR2 YYDKDF (reference sequence). The germline V and J ends were trimmed by 5 bases and 6 bases, with 16 bases remaining between them. This CDR3 has 15 amino acids. CD4+ T cells from unexposed donors were obtained before the COVID-19 pandemic (2011-2018). The cells were cultured for under 13 days before CD4+ T cells were isolated. Unexposed-donor CD4+ T cells were probed with SARS-CoV-2 S/N and four cold-coronavirus spikes, cells permitting. Each well had approximately 2.2 million PBMCs in about 5% human AB serum with IL-2. On this clone itself: The antigen is undetermined.

Study observations and caveats: No crossreactivity against non-spike viral proteins was tested here.

The assay was immunoSEQ multiplex PCR, and TCRdb's table has in-frame clones only and misses some. In the table there are approximately 16,000 clones, about 78% of which are singletons. Sequencing was carried out using CD4+ T cells from PBMCs, cultured in vitro. The rearrangement links TRBV15 to TRBJ1-4; TRBD1 is a possible D gene (5 bases). The TCR was taken from a human donor in good health. The CDR3 spells CATSRRDGAYEKLFF. The CDR3 DNA is TGTGCCACCAGCCGCAGGGACGGCGCCTATGAAAAACTGTTTTTT.